This T cell receptor beta chain comes out of a study of T cells in Graves' hyperthyroidism and ophthalmopathy. Amplification of TCR beta CDR3 regions used RNA as the template. HTBI primers were the set used in a first-round RT-PCR of the TCR CDR3. TCRdb ran MiXCR on the multiplex PCR reads and lists one entry per CDR3 protein. This table has roughly 500,000 distinct CDR3 sequences, over 35% appearing once. As regards this clonotype: The antigen is unknown.

Overall study results and limits: The blood repertoire included most of the expanded thyroid clonotypes above 0.001.

Diagnoses used clinical symptoms, serum thyroxine and TRAb, thyroid ultrasound and orbital computed tomography. Germline lookup yields CDR1 SQVTM and CDR2 ANQGSEA. This CDR3 comprises 14 residues. V was clipped by 4 bases and J by 5 bases, with 15 bases between them. The sequencing sample was made of peripheral blood or thyroid tissue (not recorded which). This TCR derives from an adult woman with Graves' disease, either hyperthyroidism or ophthalmopathy (not recorded which). The chain uses TRBV29-1 and TRBJ1-3; D not certain. The CDR3 loop is CSVASYLRRNTIYF. The CDR3 DNA reads as TGCAGCGTTGCGTCCTACCTTAGGAGAAACACCATATATTTT.